A selection of T cell receptor beta chains follows, all from one sample in a study of T-cell reconstitution after alpha-beta-depleted transplantation in children. MiXCR, applied by TCRdb to the PCR reads, yields one record per CDR3 protein. The data show some 350,000 distinct CDR3 sequences, with about a tenth seen just once and around 2.5% held by the top ten. The material was PBMCs from the stem cell graft donor, obtained from the stem cell graft. All receptors derive from a human donor who donated a stem cell graft to a child with acute lymphoblastic leukemia. Both conserved end residues are part of each CDR3. The order of the fields is clone size, D gene, V gene, J gene, CDR3 DNA, CDR3 protein. A D gene is named only where the DNA matches it firmly. The size entry is marked missing in some rows and otherwise reads once, few, many or a size class.

>.|TRBD1|TRBV3-1|TRBJ1-1
TGTGCCAGCAGCTTTCGACAGGGCGGAAACACTGAAGCTTTCTTT
CASSFRQGGNTEAFF
>few|TRBD1|TRBV7-3|TRBJ1-2
TGTGCCAGCAGCGAAACAGGGGAAGGGTATGGCTACACCTTC
CASSETGEGYGYTF
>few|TRBD2|TRBV5-1|TRBJ2-1
TGCGCCAGCAGCTTGGGGTGGCGGGAGAACACCTACAATGAGCAGTTCTTC
CASSLGWRENTYNEQFF
>once|TRBD2|TRBV5-4|TRBJ2-5
TGTGCCAGCAGCTTGTTCCGCTCCAGCGGGAGGAACTACCAAGAGACCCAGTACTTC
CASSLFRSSGRNYQETQYF
>few|.|TRBV6-1|TRBJ1-2
TGTGCCAGCAGTGGCCCGGACGGAAACTATGGCTACACCTTC
CASSGPDGNYGYTF
>many|.|TRBV4-1|TRBJ1-1
TGCGCCAGCAGCCAAGATCCGGGGGCTCGGAGCACTGAAGCTTTCTTT
CASSQDPGARSTEAFF
>few|.|TRBV29-1|TRBJ2-1
TGCAGCGTTGAGGGGTCGGTAGGGGGGACCTACAATGAGCAGTTCTTC
CSVEGSVGGTYNEQFF
>few|TRBD2|TRBV20-1|TRBJ2-1
TGCAGTGCTAGAAGGACTAGCGGGGGTTACAATGAGCAGTTCTTC
CSARRTSGGYNEQFF
>.|.|TRBV12-3/TRBV12-4|TRBJ1-2
TGTGCCAGCAAAGGTCCCACTTCCTATGGCTACACCTTC
CASKGPTSYGYTF
>few|TRBD1|TRBV5-1|TRBJ2-7
TGCGCCAGCAGCCGCGGGACAGGGATGTCCTACGAGCAGTACTTC
CASSRGTGMSYEQYF
>many|TRBD1|TRBV7-6|TRBJ1-5
TGTGCCAGCAGCGCTAATCAGGGGGGGAGCAATCAGCCCCAGCATTTT
CASSANQGGSNQPQHF
>few|TRBD2|TRBV7-2|TRBJ2-7
TGTGCCAGCAGCTTTCGCCCGCTAGCGGGAGATTACGAGCAGTACTTC
CASSFRPLAGDYEQYF
>.|.|TRBV28|TRBJ2-5
TGTGCCAGCAGCGCCTCCCGTTGGGGAATCCAAGAGACCCAGTACTTC
CASSASRWGIQETQYF
>many|TRBD2|TRBV5-1|TRBJ2-1
TGCGCCAGCAGCTTGGGTAGCGGAGCGGGAGGGCCCTTCAATGAGCAGTTCTTC
CASSLGSGAGGPFNEQFF
>.|TRBD2|TRBV5-1|TRBJ2-7
TGCGCCAGCAGGCCACCTGGACTAGGAGAATTCTACGAGCAGTACTTC
CASRPPGLGEFYEQYF
>few|.|TRBV28|TRBJ2-3
TGTGCCAGCAGTTTTGTTGGTGGGATTGGGGATACGCAGTATTTT
CASSFVGGIGDTQYF
>.|TRBD2|TRBV6-2/TRBV6-3|TRBJ2-1
TGTGCCAGCAGCTCCCCGCGGCTAGCGGGAGGGTCCTACAATGAGCAGTTCTTC
CASSSPRLAGGSYNEQFF
>few|.|TRBV5-5|TRBJ1-1
TGTGCCAGCAGCTTGCGTGTGGGGATGAACACTGAAGCTTTCTTT
CASSLRVGMNTEAFF
>.|TRBD1|TRBV12-3/TRBV12-4|TRBJ2-1
TGTGCCAGCAGTCCGGACAGGGGGCACTACAATGAGCAGTTCTTC
CASSPDRGHYNEQFF
>few|.|TRBV5-1|TRBJ2-7
TGCGCCAGCAGCTTGGGGGGCAGTTTCTCCTACGAGCAGTACTTC
CASSLGGSFSYEQYF
>few|TRBD1|TRBV12-3/TRBV12-4|TRBJ1-4
TGTGCCAGCAGGGACAGGGCGGTTGAAAAACTGTTTTTT
CASRDRAVEKLFF
>many|.|TRBV12-3/TRBV12-4|TRBJ2-7
TGTGCCAGCAGTTTAGGGAAGACCTACGAGCAGTACTTC
CASSLGKTYEQYF
>.|.|TRBV5-1|TRBJ2-1
TGCGCCAGCAGCTTGGTAGGAGGGCCAGATGAGCAGTTCTTC
CASSLVGGPDEQFF
>.|TRBD2|TRBV27|TRBJ2-3
TGTGCCAGCAGTTTGATGGCTAGCGGGAGATCAGATACGCAGTATTTT
CASSLMASGRSDTQYF
>.|.|TRBV4-3|TRBJ2-3
TGCGCCAGCAGCCAAGAGGGAGTCGGCACAGATACGCAGTATTTT
CASSQEGVGTDTQYF
>.|.|TRBV12-3/TRBV12-4|TRBJ2-7
TGTGCCAGCAGTTTAACTATGGTCTACGAGCAGTACTTC
CASSLTMVYEQYF
>few|.|TRBV20-1|TRBJ2-5
TGCAGTGCTAGAGCTTCGACAGAGGCAGAGACCCAGTACTTC
CSARASTEAETQYF
>many|TRBD1|TRBV5-1|TRBJ2-5
TGCGCCAGCAGCTCCGGACAGGTCCAAGAGACCCAGTACTTC
CASSSGQVQETQYF
>few|TRBD2|TRBV4-1|TRBJ2-2
TGCGCCAGCAGCCAAGGTCCGCCGGTCGCGGGGACTACTAGCGGGCTGAACACCGGGGAGCTGTTTTTT
CASSQGPPVAGTTSGLNTGELFF
>.|.|TRBV11-2|TRBJ2-2
TGTGCCAGCAGCCTAGAGCCCCGTTTATGGCGGGGGCCTCCCACCGGGGAGCTGTTTTTT
CASSLEPRLWRGPPTGELFF
>few|.|TRBV5-1|TRBJ2-7
TGCGCCAGCAGCTCGGATCCTAGTTTCAACGAGCAGTACTTC
CASSSDPSFNEQYF
>.|TRBD2|TRBV7-9|TRBJ2-7
TGTGCCAGCAGCTTAGGCAGGGAGACTAGCGGGAGCTACGAGCAGTACTTC
CASSLGRETSGSYEQYF
>.|.|TRBV10-2|TRBJ2-6
TGCGCCAGCAGTGGGGGGCTTGGGGCCAACGTCCTGACTTTC
CASSGGLGANVLTF
>few|TRBD1|TRBV7-9|TRBJ2-6
TGTGTCCTTGGGGGACAGGGGTTCTCTGGGGCCAACGTCCTGACTTTC
CVLGGQGFSGANVLTF
>.|TRBD2|TRBV29-1|TRBJ2-1
TGCAGCGTTGAGGTCTGGGAGGGCAATGAGCAGTTCTTC
CSVEVWEGNEQFF
>few|TRBD2|TRBV7-8|TRBJ2-1
TGTGCCAGCAGCTTAGGGCGGGAGACGGTCTACAATGAGCAGTTCTTC
CASSLGRETVYNEQFF
>.|TRBD2|TRBV7-2|TRBJ2-5
TGTGCCAGCAGCAGAGGACTAGCGGGAGTACTTGCGGAGACCCAGTACTTC
CASSRGLAGVLAETQYF
>.|.|TRBV12-3/TRBV12-4|TRBJ2-7
TGTGCCAGCAGTTTAGCGGGGGATATCTACGAGCAGTACTTC
CASSLAGDIYEQYF
>few|.|TRBV6-2/TRBV6-3|TRBJ1-5
TGTGCCAGCAGTTACGTGGGCAATCAGCCCCAGCATTTT
CASSYVGNQPQHF
>few|.|TRBV4-1|TRBJ2-2
TGCGCCAGCACGGGAAACACCGGGGAGCTGTTTTTT
CASTGNTGELFF
>.|.|TRBV7-1|TRBJ2-3
TGTGCCAGCAGCTCGTCGTTGGGTCCTAGCCGATACACAGATACGCAGTATTTT
CASSSSLGPSRYTDTQYF
>few|.|TRBV9|TRBJ2-2
TGTGCCAGCAGCGTAGCTTTAAAAGTTAGCACCGGGGAGCTGTTTTTT
CASSVALKVSTGELFF